This passage covers 15 T cell receptor beta chains from one sample sequenced in a study of molecular identifiers for immune sequencing clone quantification. TCRdb recomputed calls from the PCR reads with MiXCR, one row per CDR3 protein. The sample shows about 500,000 distinct CDR3 sequences, around 23% of them seen only once. Input material: naive CD8+ T cells from blood, with Jurkat cell RNA spiked in. Subset given: FACS-sorted CD8+CD4-CCR7+CD45RA+ naive T cells. These receptors all stem from a human donor in good health. Some libraries in this study had Jurkat cell RNA spiked in.

This clonotype was recorded a few times. This sequence joins TRBV28 and TRBJ2-2; 8 bases line up with TRBD2. The V gene's germline CDR1 is MDHEN and CDR2 SYDVKM. V trimming: 2 bases; J trimming: 1 base; junction bases outside the gene matches: 6. This CDR3 spans 17 amino acids. This CDR3 reads CASSLPLTSENTGELFF. The CDR3 DNA reads as TGTGCCAGCAGTTTACCGTTGACTAGCGAGAACACCGGGGAGCTGTTTTTT. Full variable domain (rest looked up from reference TRBV28 and TRBJ2-2): DVKVTQSSRYLVKRTGEKVFLECVQDMDHENMFWYRQDPGLGLRLIYFSYDVKMKEKGDIPEGYSVSREKKERFSLILESASTNQTSMYLCASSLPLTSENTGELFFGEGSRLTVL.

This clonotype has more than one count but fewer than ten. The chain couples TRBV5-5 to TRBJ1-1; D is possibly TRBD1 (5 bases). From germline, CDR1 is SGHKS and CDR2 YYEKEE (reference sequence). Trimming stripped 4 bases from V and 3 bases from J, with 10 bases between. The CDR3 extends over 13 amino acids. The CDR3 here is CASSPGAYTEAFF. In nucleotides, the CDR3 is TGTGCCAGCAGCCCCGGGGCGTACACTGAAGCTTTCTTT.

The CDR3 bases are TGCGCCAGCAGCCAAGGGGTACGACGGAGCTCCTACAATGAGCAGTTCTTC. Its protein is CASSQGVRRSSYNEQFF. V and J are TRBV4-3 and TRBJ2-1; D is uncertain. The CDR3 is 17 residues long. CDR1 is LGHNA and CDR2 is YSLEER in the germline V gene. The V end was cut by 1 base, the J end by 0 bases, with 13 bases between.

This clonotype was counted between two and nine times. The chain employs TRBV19 and TRBJ2-5; maybe TRBD1 (5 bases). CDR3 length: 17 residues. The V gene lost 1 base and the J gene lost 0 bases, with 15 bases spanning the gap. Germline CDR1 is LNHDA and CDR2 is SQIVND (reference sequence). CDR3 amino acids: CASSIGQGADYQETQYF. In DNA form, the CDR3 reads TGTGCCAGTAGTATAGGGCAAGGGGCCGACTACCAAGAGACCCAGTACTTC.

This clonotype was seen ten or more times. J is TRBJ2-5 and V is TRBV4-3, with D uncertain. Trimming removed 0 bases from V and 0 bases from J, with 5 bases in between. The CDR3 runs to 14 residues. Germline V gene lookup returns CDR1 LGHNA and CDR2 YSLEER. DNA of the CDR3: TGCGCCAGCAGCCAAGAGATGGACCAAGAGACCCAGTACTTC. It codes for CASSQEMDQETQYF.

In this sample, this clonotype turned up a few times. This chain links TRBV19 with TRBJ1-4; D uncertain. The CDR3 loop spans 16 amino acids. From germline, CDR1 is LNHDA and CDR2 SQIVND (reference sequence). Trimming cost V 3 bases and J 3 bases, with 14 bases left between them. The DNA for the CDR3 is TGTGCCAGTAGTATTCGACCCGGGCGGCCTAATGAAAAACTGTTTTTT. It is translated as CASSIRPGRPNEKLFF.

The rearrangement links TRBV20-1 to TRBJ2-2; D assignment may be TRBD1 or TRBD2 (5 bases each). Germline V gives CDR1 DFQATT, CDR2 SNEGSKA (reference sequence). The CDR3 contains 15 residues. Trimming took 2 bases from V and 0 from J, leaving 10 bases between them. This CDR3 reads CSARHGAPNTGELFF. CDR3 sequence (DNA): TGCAGTGCTAGACACGGGGCACCGAACACCGGGGAGCTGTTTTTT.

This clonotype has ten or more counts. The chain uses TRBV7-9 and TRBJ2-7; the D gene is possibly TRBD2 (6 bases). The CDR3 contains 13 residues. V lost 10 bases and J lost 5, with 18 bases in between. The V gene's germline CDR1 is SEHNR and CDR2 FQNEAQ (reference sequence). The CDR3 protein is CATGTGSNHEQYF. CDR3 DNA: TGTGCCACCGGCACCGGGAGTAACCACGAGCAGTACTTC. The entire variable domain, with the rest obtained from reference TRBV7-9 and TRBJ2-7, is as follows: DTGVSQNPRHKITKRGQNVTFRCDPISEHNRLYWYRQTLGQGPEFLTYFQNEAQLEKSRLLSDRFSAERPKGSFSTLEIQRTEQGDSAMYLCATGTGSNHEQYFGPGTRLTVT.

This sequence joins TRBV15 and TRBJ1-2; no firm D call. Germline V lookup: CDR1 LNHNV, CDR2 YYDKDF (reference sequence). Between the trimmed V and J ends, which lost 0 bases and 6 bases, there was a span of 17 bases. The CDR3 has 16 amino acids. DNA for the CDR3: TGTGCCACCAGCAGAGATCTGGGCCTTAGACCCCATGGCTACACCTTC. It codes for CATSRDLGLRPHGYTF.

In its sample, this clonotype was seen a few times. The chain joins TRBV12-3 or TRBV12-4 to TRBJ1-1, with a weak D call TRBD1 (5 bases). This CDR3 has 15 residues. The ends were cut back, 6 bases at V and 4 bases at J, with 18 bases in the middle. This chain's CDR3 is CASSPLLSGGTEAFF. CDR3 DNA: TGTGCCAGCAGCCCCCTGTTATCGGGGGGCACTGAAGCTTTCTTT.

This clonotype was detected a few times. The V call is TRBV24-1, the J call TRBJ2-3; a possible D gene is TRBD1 (5 bases). The V gene's germline CDR1 is KGHDR and CDR2 SFDVKD. This CDR3 region has 16 residues. V gave up 4 bases and J gave up 2 bases, with 15 bases separating them. This CDR3 reads CATSDGPQEHTDTQYF. The CDR3 coding sequence is TGTGCCACCAGTGACGGCCCACAGGAGCACACAGATACGCAGTATTTT.

This clonotype was counted ten times or more. The chain is built from TRBV29-1 and TRBJ2-1, with 8 bases fitting TRBD1. Looked up from germline, CDR1 is SQVTM and CDR2 is ANQGSEA. Trimming removed 6 bases from V and 12 bases from J; junction bases left unmatched: 4. CDR3 length: 10 amino acids. CDR3 sequence: CSVPDRGQFF. In nucleotides, the CDR3 is TGCAGCGTCCCCGACAGGGGGCAGTTCTTC.

This clonotype has at least ten counts. The chain combines TRBV6-2 or TRBV6-3 with TRBJ1-1; D ambiguous. Between the trimmed V and J ends, which lost 2 bases and 1 base, there was a span of 2 bases. The CDR3 totals 12 residues. CDR1 MNHEY and CDR2 SVGEGT come from the germline V gene. CDR3 region: CASSYPNTEAFF. The CDR3 DNA reads as TGTGCCAGCAGTTACCCGAACACTGAAGCTTTCTTT.

This clonotype was detected ten times or more. This chain links TRBV9 with TRBJ2-7; 10 bases fit TRBD1. There are 12 residues in the CDR3. The germline V gene encodes CDR1 SGDLS and CDR2 YYNGEE. The junction had 2 bases not matched to a gene; V was cut back by 7 bases and J by 4 bases. CDR3 coding DNA: TGTGCCAGCCCGGACAGGGGGTACGAGCAGTACTTC. The encoded protein is CASPDRGYEQYF.

The chain carries TRBV14 and TRBJ2-7; maybe TRBD2 (6 bases). CDR3 length: 13 residues. V was cut by 1 base and J by 6 bases, with 10 bases left in between. Germline lookup yields CDR1 SGHDN and CDR2 FVKESK. CDR3 nucleotide sequence: TGTGCCAGCAGCCAAGGGGTCGGGGGCGAGCAGTACTTC. This encodes CASSQGVGGEQYF.